This entry lists 22 T cell receptor beta chains sequenced from one sample in a study of prognosis after radiotherapy for stage I lung cancer. The genomic DNA TCR beta CDR3 region underwent two rounds of multiplex PCR. TRBV and TRBJ genes each had their own specific primers in first-round PCR. MiXCR was run by TCRdb on the multiplex PCR reads, yielding one entry per CDR3 protein. The sample records tens of thousands of distinct CDR3 sequences, about a quarter being singletons. The input for sequencing was PBMCs, taken before or after stereotactic body radiation therapy (not recorded which). These receptors were collected from a donor of 50 years or more with non-small cell lung cancer.

A word on this clonotype: Given a far larger clone just one base away, this is likely a sequencing read error. The V call is TRBV20-1, the J call TRBJ2-7, with 7 positions matching TRBD2. Germline CDR1 and CDR2: DFQATT and SNEGSKA (reference sequence). This CDR3 region has 18 residues. CDR3 loop: CSARDRLAARRGPYEQYF. CDR3 DNA: TGCAGTGCTAGAGATCGCCTAGCGGCGAGAAGAGGGCCCTATGAGCAGTACTTC.

This clonotype was detected many times. The chain combines TRBV7-9 with TRBJ2-5; D not resolved. The ends were cut back, 6 bases at V and 7 bases at J, with 15 bases in the middle. CDR1 is SEHNR, CDR2 FQNEAQ, per germline (reference sequence). The CDR3 sequence is 13 residues long. The CDR3 nucleotides are TGTGCCAGCAGACAAGACGGCCGCGGGACCCAGTACTTC. Its translation: CASRQDGRGTQYF.

The table lists this clonotype with many counts. The chain combines TRBV30 with TRBJ1-5; 10 bases are a match to TRBD1. Germline loops: CDR1 GTSNPN, CDR2 SVGIG (reference sequence). The CDR3 spans 16 residues. V dropped 0 bases and J dropped 2; count of bases not matched to a gene: 4. The CDR3 protein is CAWSVPGTGGNQPQHF. The CDR3 region has the DNA TGTGCCTGGAGTGTACCCGGGACAGGGGGCAATCAGCCCCAGCATTTT.

This clonotype was observed many times. The V call is TRBV19, the J call TRBJ1-2; D possibly corresponds to TRBD1 (5 bases). CDR3 size: 14 residues. With 3 bases removed from V and 7 bases from J, the gap between germline ends came to 15 bases. CDR1 and CDR2 from the germline V gene are LNHDA and SQIVND (reference sequence). CDR3 sequence reads: CASSIVRGNGGYTF. CDR3 DNA sequence: TGTGCCAGTAGTATCGTTAGGGGCAACGGTGGCTACACCTTC.

This clonotype showed up many times. The chain combines TRBV2 with TRBJ2-7; 9 nucleotides agree with TRBD1. Germline values: CDR1 SNHLY, CDR2 FYNNEI. The CDR3 runs 14 residues. V trimming: 6 bases; J trimming: 7 bases; junction bases outside the gene matches: 10. The CDR3 DNA reads as TGTGCCAGCAGGCCCGGGACAGGGAAGGGGGAGCAGTACTTC. Protein product: CASRPGTGKGEQYF.

A note on this clonotype: This likely stems from a read error, as it lies one base from a far larger clone. The chain carries TRBV6-2 or TRBV6-3 and TRBJ2-1; 7 nucleotides match TRBD2. The CDR3 is 15 amino acids. Germline V gives CDR1 MNHEY, CDR2 SVGEGT. This CDR3 reads CAISPRGSGPNEQFF. DNA of the CDR3: TGTGCCATCAGTCCCCGGGGTAGCGGGCCCAATGAGCAGTTCTTC.

In the case of this clonotype: The junction does not match germline at one end; this may be a read error. The J gene is TRBJ1-6, the V gene TRBV27; a possible D gene is TRBD1 (5 bases). This CDR3 region has 16 residues. Per germline, CDR1 MNHEY and CDR2 SMNVEV (reference sequence). The CDR3 bases are TGTGCCAGTAGTTCGGGAAATTCACCAGGGAATTCACCCCTCCACTTT. It codes for CASSSGNSPGNSPLHF.

Turning to this clonotype: The junction departs from the called germline gene at one end, perhaps through a read error. The rearrangement uses TRBV6-2 or TRBV6-3 and TRBJ2-2; tentatively, D is TRBD1 (6 bases). The CDR3 extends over 16 amino acids. Per the germline V gene, CDR1 is MNHEY and CDR2 is SVGEGT. Written as DNA, the CDR3 is TGTGCCAGCGGGGTACAGGGAGACTCGAACACCTGGGAGCTGTTTTTT. It yields the protein CASGVQGDSNTWELFF.

This clonotype was counted many times. The J gene is TRBJ2-1, the V gene TRBV5-1, with TRBD2 matching 8 bases. V was pared by 0 bases and J by 5 bases, with 10 bases of the junction left unmatched. This CDR3 contains 17 residues. Germline CDR1 reads SGHRS; CDR2 reads YFSETQ. Here the CDR3 DNA reads TGCGCCAGCAGCTTGGGTTTGGGACTAGTTACCCACAATGAGCAGTTCTTC. Translation gives CASSLGLGLVTHNEQFF. Using reference TRBV5-1 and TRBJ2-1 for the parts outside the CDR3, the full variable domain is KAGVTQTPRYLIKTRGQQVTLSCSPISGHRSVSWYQQTPGQGLQFLFEYFSETQRNKGNFPGRFSGRQFSNSRSEMNVSTLELGDSALYLCASSLGLGLVTHNEQFFGPGTRLTVL.

In this sample, this clonotype turned up many times. The genes are TRBV12-5 and TRBJ2-1; 7 bases align to TRBD1. Per the germline V gene, CDR1 is LGHNT and CDR2 is FRNRAP. The V and J ends lost 1 base and 3 bases, in that order; junction bases with no gene match: 0. This CDR3 comprises 14 residues. DNA of the CDR3: TGTGCTAGTGGTTTGGGACAGGGCTACAATGAGCAGTTCTTC. The encoded protein is CASGLGQGYNEQFF.

Many counts were recorded for this clonotype. The chain links TRBV20-1 to TRBJ1-5; weak D call: TRBD1 (6 bases). The germline gives CDR1 DFQATT, CDR2 SNEGSKA (reference sequence). The V and J ends lost 3 bases and 5 bases respectively, with 11 bases between them. The CDR3 has 13 residues. CDR3 in amino acids: CSARRGRDQPQHF. CDR3 nucleotides: TGCAGTGCTAGGCGGGGGCGAGATCAGCCCCAGCATTTT.

Concerning this clonotype: It may be a read error: a sequence one base away is much more abundant. The gene calls are TRBV20-1 and TRBJ2-3; D is perhaps TRBD2 (5 bases). The V gene's germline CDR1 is DFQATT and CDR2 SNEGSKA (reference sequence). The CDR3 covers 12 residues. CDR3 DNA: TGCAGTACTAGAGCTCCTGCGGATACGCAGTATTTT. Its protein is CSTRAPADTQYF.

This clonotype occurred many times. The genes are TRBV6-1 and TRBJ1-1; maybe TRBD1 (5 bases). Germline V gene sequence: CDR1 MNHNS, CDR2 SASEGT. The V gene lost 6 bases and the J gene lost 6 bases, with 8 bases spanning the gap. The CDR3 consists of 11 residues. The chain's CDR3 is CASRGGAEAFF. The CDR3 bases are TGTGCCAGCAGGGGGGGGGCTGAAGCTTTCTTT.

With regard to this clonotype: This sequence may be a read error, since a much larger clone differs from it by one base. The CDR3 nucleotides read TGTGCCAGCAAAGTAGGGGGGCGAGACACTGAATCTTTCTTT. Translating gives CASKVGGRDTESFF. This chain links TRBV6-1 with TRBJ1-1, with D possibly matching TRBD1 (6 bases). Germline CDR1 MNHNS, CDR2 SASEGT. This CDR3 region has 14 residues.

With regard to this clonotype: An end of the junction differs from the germline gene, which may be a read error. The V gene is TRBV19, the J gene TRBJ2-6; D possibly corresponds to TRBD2 (5 bases). CDR3 length equals 15 residues. The germline V gene encodes CDR1 LNHDA and CDR2 SQIVND (reference sequence). This chain's CDR3 is CDSSLAGSGANVLTF. CDR3 nucleotide sequence: TGTGACAGTAGCCTCGCGGGTTCTGGCGCCAACGTCCTGACTTTC.

This clonotype was recorded many times. The chain joins TRBV27 to TRBJ2-3; 13 positions match TRBD2. This CDR3 is built from 18 residues. Germline CDR1 MNHEY, CDR2 SMNVEV (reference sequence). V shed 2 bases, J shed 2 bases, and the junction held 7 bases outside the gene matches. CDR3 DNA: TGTGCCAGCAGTTTAAGGGGACTAGCGGGGCTAAACACAGATACGCAGTATTTT. Its protein is CASSLRGLAGLNTDTQYF.

This clonotype has a count of ten or more. The rearrangement joins TRBV20-1 to TRBJ2-7; TRBD2 aligns across 7 bases. There are 14 residues in the CDR3. With 3 bases clipped from V and 6 bases from J, the junction kept 11 bases outside the gene matches. Germline V CDR1 and CDR2: DFQATT, SNEGSKA (reference sequence). CDR3 region: CSASSSVASGEQYF. The DNA of the CDR3 is TGCAGTGCTAGTTCGTCGGTGGCTAGCGGCGAGCAGTACTTC.

This clonotype was seen at least ten times. The chain joins TRBV7-2 to TRBJ1-1, with 7 bases aligning to TRBD1. Trimming removed 2 bases from V and 3 bases from J; junction bases left unmatched: 9. Germline V gene lookup returns CDR1 SGHTA and CDR2 FQGNSA. CDR3 length: 16 amino acids. In DNA form, the CDR3 reads TGTGCCAGCAGCTTAAGTGGGACAGTGGTCTACACTGAAGCTTTCTTT. It encodes CASSLSGTVVYTEAFF.

The sample holds many counts of this clonotype. This chain connects TRBV28 to TRBJ1-4; tentatively, D is TRBD1 (6 bases). Between the trimmed V and J ends, which lost 5 bases and 4 bases, there was a span of 11 bases. CDR1 and CDR2 from the germline V gene are MDHEN and SYDVKM. The length of the CDR3 is 14 residues. CDR3 residues: CASSKQGNNEKLFF. The CDR3 bases are TGTGCCAGCAGTAAACAGGGAAATAATGAAAAACTGTTTTTT.

This clonotype was observed at least ten times. The CDR3 loop reads CAWSSQGDYEQYF. DNA for the CDR3: TGTGCCTGGAGTTCCCAGGGTGACTACGAGCAGTACTTC. V usage is TRBV30 and J usage is TRBJ2-7, with D perhaps matching TRBD1 (5 bases). Germline CDR1 is GTSNPN and CDR2 is SVGIG (reference sequence). V lost 2 bases to trimming and J lost 3 bases, with 11 bases between them. The CDR3 totals 13 residues.

This clonotype was recorded once. This chain links TRBV6-1 with TRBJ1-2; weak D call: TRBD1 (5 bases). The CDR3 runs to 16 residues. Germline assignment: CDR1 MNHNS and CDR2 SASEGT. V lost 8 bases, J lost 0 bases, and 19 bases lay in between. The CDR3 bases are TGTGCCAGCGACCTGAGAGGGGTGGGGGCTAACTATGGCTACACCTTC. Its translation is CASDLRGVGANYGYTF.

V gene TRBV15 combines with J gene TRBJ2-1; tentative D call: TRBD2 (5 bases). The CDR3 runs 18 residues. Germline V lookup: CDR1 LNHNV, CDR2 YYDKDF (reference sequence). V was clipped by 5 bases and J by 8 bases, with 28 bases between them. The CDR3 region is CATSPPGGYGWRVDEQFF. In DNA form, the CDR3 reads TGTGCCACCAGCCCCCCAGGCGGGTACGGGTGGCGGGTTGATGAGCAGTTCTTC.